Below, 31 T cell receptor beta chains from the same sample are listed, as sequenced in a study of blood T cells in healthy people across ages. Combining a sample-barcoded 5' primer with a J-beta primer mix, a second PCR ran for roughly 6 to 11 cycles. MiXCR was run by TCRdb on the 5' RACE reads, yielding one entry per CDR3 protein. The sample carries hundreds of thousands of distinct CDR3 sequences, roughly 43% recorded once. The source material was blood. The receptor set was obtained from an elderly man in good health.

The rearrangement links TRBV30 to TRBJ2-3, with D possibly matching TRBD2 (7 bases). In germline, CDR1 is GTSNPN, CDR2 SVGIG (reference sequence). Trimming took off 4 bases at V and 2 bases at J, with 16 bases between the two ends. The CDR3 is made up of 15 amino acids. DNA for the CDR3: TGTGCCTGGAATCGGGGGGCGATCGACACAGATACGCAGTATTTT. Its translation: CAWNRGAIDTDTQYF.

A note on this clonotype: With a much larger clone just one base away, this may be a read error. The chain employs TRBV6-2 or TRBV6-3 and TRBJ1-1; perhaps TRBD1 as D (5 bases). Germline loops: CDR1 MNHEY, CDR2 SVGEGT. CDR3 length: 14 amino acids. CDR3 DNA sequence: TGTGCCAGCAGTTACAATGGGGGGAACAGTGAAGCTTTCTTT. Translated, it gives CASSYNGGNSEAFF.

This clonotype was seen just once. The rearrangement links TRBV12-3 or TRBV12-4 to TRBJ1-1; no clear D. V was pared by 5 bases and J by 1 base, with 11 bases between. The CDR3 loop spans 14 amino acids. The CDR3 loop reads CASSPWAQNTEAFF. The CDR3 DNA reads as TGTGCCAGCAGTCCTTGGGCGCAGAACACTGAAGCTTTCTTT.

This clonotype was picked up many times. The chain uses TRBV27 and TRBJ1-2; D may be TRBD1 (6 bases). Germline V gene lookup returns CDR1 MNHEY and CDR2 SMNVEV (reference sequence). Trimming shortened V by 4 bases and J by 2 bases, and 14 bases separated the two germline ends. The CDR3 length is 15 residues. The CDR3 sequence is CASSSRTDTNYGYTF. The CDR3 DNA is TGTGCCAGCAGTTCTAGGACAGACACCAACTATGGCTACACCTTC.

J is TRBJ2-1 and V is TRBV7-6, with TRBD2 identical over 9 bases. In germline, CDR1 is SGHVS, CDR2 FNYEAQ. The CDR3 is 16 residues long. V was clipped by 4 bases and J by 5 bases; unmatched bases: 9. The CDR3 sequence is CASSYLSGRGHNEQFF. The CDR3 DNA sequence: TGTGCCAGCAGCTACCTTAGCGGGAGAGGTCACAATGAGCAGTTCTTC.

A word on this clonotype: This may come from a read error, since a much larger clone is one base off. The CDR3 spells CSVSDRGRTDMQYF. DNA of the CDR3: TGCAGCGTTTCTGACAGGGGGCGGACAGATATGCAGTATTTT. The chain carries TRBV29-1 and TRBJ2-3; 10 bases map to TRBD1. The CDR3 consists of 14 residues. Germline-derived CDR1 and CDR2 are SQVTM and ANQGSEA.

This clonotype appeared a few times. The V gene is TRBV3-1, the J gene TRBJ2-5; 12 positions agree with TRBD2. CDR1 is LGHDT, CDR2 YNNKEL, per germline (reference sequence). CDR3 length: 16 amino acids. Germline trimming cut 5 bases from V and 5 bases from J; bases unmatched to any gene: 9. In DNA form, the CDR3 reads TGTGCCAGCAGCGGACTCAAGACTAGCGGGGGTGAGACCCAGTACTTC. Protein product: CASSGLKTSGGETQYF.

This clonotype was counted between two and nine times. This chain joins TRBV28 and TRBJ2-7; 10 nucleotides agree with TRBD1. CDR3 length: 13 residues. V lost 6 bases, J lost 3 bases, and 2 bases stayed unmatched. The germline V gene encodes CDR1 MDHEN and CDR2 SYDVKM. The CDR3 protein is CASRGQGIYEQYF. Written as DNA, the CDR3 is TGTGCCAGCAGGGGACAGGGGATCTACGAGCAGTACTTC.

V is TRBV5-1 and J is TRBJ1-1; D gene uncertain. The CDR3 loop spans 13 amino acids. In germline, CDR1 is SGHRS, CDR2 YFSETQ. V lost 4 bases and J 0 bases, leaving 7 bases between the germline ends. This CDR3 is CASSPEVNTEAFF. In DNA form, the CDR3 reads TGCGCCAGCAGCCCGGAGGTGAACACTGAAGCTTTCTTT.

This rearrangement joins TRBV12-3 or TRBV12-4 to TRBJ2-5; weak D call: TRBD1 (5 bases). Trimming took 5 bases from V and 8 from J, leaving 18 bases between them. This CDR3 spans 14 amino acids. The CDR3 region has the DNA TGTGCCAGCAGTCCACAGGCCTTAACCGCTACCCAGTACTTC. Its translation is CASSPQALTATQYF.

In its sample, this clonotype was seen a few times. A much larger clone differs by one base, so this may be a read error. This chain uses TRBV5-5 with TRBJ2-5; a weak D match, TRBD2 (5 bases). This CDR3 is built from 15 residues. Germline loops: CDR1 SGHKS, CDR2 YYEKEE (reference sequence). V lost 0 bases and J lost 1, with 10 bases in between. CDR3: CASSLVGNPQETQYF. The CDR3 DNA sequence: TGTGCCAGCAGCTTGGTCGGGAACCCCCAAGAGACCCAGTACTTC.

The V call is TRBV20-1, the J call TRBJ2-3; TRBD2 aligns across 8 bases. The germline V gene encodes CDR1 DFQATT and CDR2 SNEGSKA (reference sequence). The CDR3 sequence is 15 residues long. Trimming removed 3 bases from V and 4 bases from J; junction bases left unmatched: 9. Here the CDR3 DNA reads TGCAGTGCTAGTGACTCGCGGGAGGCCCCAGATACGCAGTATTTT. Protein sequence: CSASDSREAPDTQYF.

The chain employs TRBV7-2 and TRBJ2-5; a weak D match, TRBD2 (6 bases). V was shortened by 1 base and J by 11 bases, with 14 bases between the two germline ends. CDR3 length equals 13 residues. Germline V lookup: CDR1 SGHTA, CDR2 FQGNSA. The CDR3 DNA is TGTGCCAGCAGCTTAGTAACTAGCCAACAGCAGTACTTC. This sequence encodes CASSLVTSQQQYF. Supplemented by reference TRBV7-2 and TRBJ2-5, the full variable domain reads GAGVSQSPSNKVTEKGKDVELRCDPISGHTALYWYRQSLGQGLEFLIYFQGNSAPDKSGLPSDRFSAERTGGSVSTLTIQRTQQEDSAVYLCASSLVTSQQQYFGPGTRLLVL.

The rearrangement links TRBV14 to TRBJ2-7, with D uncertain. The CDR3 runs 14 residues. The V gene lost 0 bases and the J gene lost 4 bases, with 10 bases spanning the gap. CDR1 is SGHDN and CDR2 is FVKESK in the germline V gene. CDR3: CASSQDLGNYEQYF. DNA for the CDR3: TGTGCCAGCAGCCAAGACTTAGGGAATTACGAGCAGTACTTC.

V and J are TRBV2 and TRBJ2-5; 10 nucleotides line up with TRBD2. The J call may be incorrect, as the DNA end agrees better with TRBJ2-7. From germline, CDR1 is SNHLY and CDR2 FYNNEI. The CDR3 contains 14 residues. CDR3 protein: CASSSGGAVYEQYF. Here the CDR3 DNA reads TGTGCCAGCAGTAGCGGGGGGGCCGTCTACGAGCAGTACTTC.

This clonotype turned up a few times. The rearrangement links TRBV11-2 to TRBJ1-5, with a weak D call TRBD1 (5 bases). The V gene lost 0 bases and the J gene lost 5 bases, with 8 bases spanning the gap. Looked up from germline, CDR1 is SGHAT and CDR2 is FQNNGV. The CDR3 sequence is 14 residues long. This CDR3 is CASSLDARDQPQHF. The CDR3 nucleotides are TGTGCCAGCAGCTTAGATGCCAGGGATCAGCCCCAGCATTTT. The full variable domain, its missing parts supplied by reference TRBV11-2 and TRBJ1-5, is EAGVAQSPRYKIIEKRQSVAFWCNPISGHATLYWYQQILGQGPKLLIQFQNNGVVDDSQLPKDRFSAERLKGVDSTLKIQPAKLEDSAVYLCASSLDARDQPQHFGDGTRLSIL.

This clonotype was counted at least ten times. V is TRBV29-1 and J is TRBJ2-1; possible D gene TRBD2, 6 bases. Germline CDR1 and CDR2: SQVTM and ANQGSEA. V was pared by 8 bases and J by 4 bases, with 15 bases between. CDR3 length: 13 residues. The CDR3 here is CSYSLRGYNEQFF. Written as DNA, the CDR3 is TGCAGCTATTCTTTGCGGGGATACAATGAGCAGTTCTTC.

The CDR3 DNA sequence: TGTGCCAGCAGCGTAGTAGCTAGCGGAGGCAATGAGCAGTTCTTC. As protein: CASSVVASGGNEQFF. The J gene is TRBJ2-1, the V gene TRBV9; 7 nucleotides line up with TRBD2. V gave up 0 bases and J gave up 6 bases; unmatched junction bases: 6. The CDR3 consists of 15 residues. The germline CDR1 and CDR2 sequences are SGDLS and YYNGEE.

CDR3 sequence: CASSLERGGEQFF. The CDR3 coding sequence is TGTGCCAGCAGCTTAGAGCGGGGGGGTGAGCAGTTCTTC. The J gene is TRBJ2-1, the V gene TRBV7-8; 10 bases agree with TRBD2. The CDR3 covers 13 residues. CDR1 is SGHVS, CDR2 FQNEAQ, per germline. The J segment lost 9 bases and the V segment lost 1 base, leaving 0 bases of the junction unmatched.

The chain couples TRBV5-5 to TRBJ1-6, with 9 bases identical to TRBD1. CDR3 length equals 15 residues. CDR1 is SGHKS and CDR2 is YYEKEE in the germline V gene (reference sequence). Trimming took 6 bases from V and 7 from J; bases not matched to a gene: 8. CDR3 in amino acids: CASTSGQGWNSPLHF. CDR3 DNA: TGTGCCAGCACCTCTGGACAGGGGTGGAATTCACCCCTCCACTTT.

This clonotype was counted between two and nine times. The chain links TRBV12-3 or TRBV12-4 to TRBJ1-4; no firm D call. The CDR3 is 13 amino acids. Trimming removed 8 bases at V and 0 bases at J, with 7 bases between. CDR3: CASRPPTNEKLFF. As DNA, the CDR3 is TGTGCCAGCCGACCACCAACTAATGAAAAACTGTTTTTT.

This chain joins TRBV6-2 or TRBV6-3 and TRBJ2-5; no clear D. The CDR3 sequence is 14 residues long. The V end was cut by 2 bases, the J end by 1 base, with 8 bases between. Germline V gives CDR1 MNHEY, CDR2 SVGEGT. In nucleotides, the CDR3 is TGTGCCAGCAGTTACCGGCAGGCCCAAGAGACCCAGTACTTC. Translation: CASSYRQAQETQYF.

This clonotype was recorded a few times. This chain joins TRBV20-1 and TRBJ1-2; D is unresolved. V was clipped by 0 bases and J by 0 bases, with 11 bases between them. Germline V lookup: CDR1 DFQATT, CDR2 SNEGSKA (reference sequence). This CDR3 has 15 residues. CDR3 sequence: CSARDTTAANYGYTF. DNA of the CDR3: TGCAGTGCTAGAGATACAACAGCAGCTAACTATGGCTACACCTTC.

This clonotype was seen a handful of times. The J gene is TRBJ2-1, the V gene TRBV14, with unresolved D. Germline-derived CDR1 and CDR2 are SGHDN and FVKESK. CDR3 length: 16 residues. Trimming shortened V by 0 bases and J by 3 bases, and 12 bases separated the two germline ends. CDR3 DNA: TGTGCCAGCAGCCAAGAATTCGGTCATAACTACAATGAGCAGTTCTTC. Amino acid sequence: CASSQEFGHNYNEQFF. The full variable domain, in which reference TRBV14 and TRBJ2-1 provide the parts outside the CDR3, is EAGVTQFPSHSVIEKGQTVTLRCDPISGHDNLYWYRRVMGKEIKFLLHFVKESKQDESGMPNNRFLAERTGGTYSTLKVQPAELEDSGVYFCASSQEFGHNYNEQFFGPGTRLTVL.

This clonotype was recorded only once. The chain recombines TRBV6-2 or TRBV6-3 with TRBJ1-5; perhaps TRBD1 as D (5 bases). The CDR3 loop spans 14 amino acids. The V gene's germline CDR1 is MNHEY and CDR2 SVGEGT. V was clipped by 2 bases and J by 5 bases, with 10 bases between them. CDR3 amino acids: CASSYPGFYQPQHF. CDR3 nucleotides: TGTGCCAGCAGTTACCCAGGGTTTTATCAGCCCCAGCATTTT.

In this sample, this clonotype turned up once. This chain connects TRBV20-1 to TRBJ1-5, with D perhaps matching TRBD1 (5 bases). This CDR3 has 18 amino acids. The V and J ends lost 6 bases and 6 bases respectively, with 30 bases between them. CDR1 and CDR2 from the germline V gene are DFQATT and SNEGSKA (reference sequence). The CDR3 sequence is CSATPVRDFVPGGQPQHF. CDR3 bases: TGCAGTGCCACCCCCGTCCGGGACTTCGTACCTGGCGGTCAGCCCCAGCATTTT.

This clonotype showed up many times. The chain recombines TRBV6-2 or TRBV6-3 with TRBJ2-7; 11 positions agree with TRBD1. Per the germline V gene, CDR1 is MNHEY and CDR2 is SVGEGT. This CDR3 comprises 15 residues. Trimming took 4 bases from V and 0 from J; bases not matched to a gene: 2. The CDR3 bases are TGTGCCAGCAGTTGGACAGGGGGCGGCTCCTACGAGCAGTACTTC. Translating it yields CASSWTGGGSYEQYF.

The CDR3 sequence: CASSLELDSPLHF. In DNA form, the CDR3 reads TGCGCCAGCAGCTTGGAGCTAGATTCACCCCTCCACTTT. This chain joins TRBV5-1 and TRBJ1-6; D not certain. Germline CDR1 reads SGHRS; CDR2 reads YFSETQ. The CDR3 contains 13 residues. Deletions cut 0 bases from V and 8 bases from J, with 6 bases between.

The V gene is TRBV25-1, the J gene TRBJ2-4; D remains unclear. The J call may be wrong; the DNA end is better matched by TRBJ2-7. The germline V gene encodes CDR1 MGHDK and CDR2 SYGVNS. The CDR3 sequence is 14 residues long. The CDR3 region is CASIAHQRPYEQYF. CDR3 in DNA: TGTGCCAGCATCGCACACCAGCGACCCTACGAGCAGTACTTC.

Comment on this clonotype: This may arise from a read error, as a much more abundant clone is one base away. The genes are TRBV28 and TRBJ1-2, with 7 bases identical to TRBD1. This CDR3 has 13 residues. Per the germline V gene, CDR1 is MDHEN and CDR2 is SYDVKM. With V trimmed by 4 bases and J by 8 bases, 7 bases remained unmatched. The CDR3 sequence is CASSCNRGSGYTF. In DNA, the CDR3 is TGTGCCAGCAGTTGTAACAGGGGATCGGGCTACACCTTC.

This chain links TRBV7-2 with TRBJ2-1, with D possibly matching TRBD1 (6 bases). The CDR3 totals 13 residues. V was shortened by 3 bases and J by 8 bases, with 11 bases between the two germline ends. Germline V gives CDR1 SGHTA, CDR2 FQGNSA. Written as DNA, the CDR3 is TGTGCCAGCAGCTTGGGCAGGGGCGATGAGCAGTTCTTC. This sequence encodes CASSLGRGDEQFF.